This is a list of T cell receptor beta chains from one sample in a study of OX40 agonist ivuxolimab in advanced cancers. Sequencing was performed with immunoSEQ multiplex PCR; in TCRdb, only in-frame clones are kept and a portion is missing. The sample records about 42,000 clones, 86% being singletons. The material was CD4+ or CD8+ T cells sorted from blood, obtained in a trial of the OX40 agonist ivuxolimab. Receptor source: an adult with an advanced solid tumor such as melanoma, head and neck, liver or kidney cancer. CDR3s include the opening cysteine and the closing phenylalanine or tryptophan. Each record gives: V gene, J gene, CDR3 protein.

>TRBV6-1|TRBJ1-5
CASSEWRGGQPQHF
>TRBV10-3|TRBJ2-2
CAISEGTGELFF
>TRBV10-3|TRBJ2-3
CAISDPGLLGTDTQYF
>TRBV4-3|TRBJ1-4
CASSQTGREKLFF
>TRBV28|TRBJ1-1
CASGTGAGNTEAFF
>TRBV11-2|TRBJ1-2
CASSLAPGQGRGYTF
>TRBV12-5|TRBJ2-7
CASGHWGQGAYEQYF
>TRBV6-6|TRBJ2-7
CASSKTGPEQYF
>TRBV28|TRBJ2-6
CASSLFGSGANVLTF
>TRBV19|TRBJ1-5
CASSMVQPQHF
>TRBV9|TRBJ1-1
CASSVVGASMNTEAFF
>TRBV9|TRBJ1-4
CASSTLGQGGNEKLFF
>TRBV5-1|TRBJ2-1
CASSKRGPYNEQFF
>TRBV7-9|TRBJ2-5
CASSLVERAEETQYF
>TRBV4-3|TRBJ1-2
CASSQDSGDRGHYGYTF
>TRBV7-9|TRBJ1-5
CASSLGGQPQHF
>TRBV13|TRBJ2-2
CASSTAGTGGNGELFF
>TRBV9|TRBJ2-3
CASSVQGGGTDTQYF
>TRBV28|TRBJ1-5
CASSFRDRGGNQPQHF
>TRBV4-1|TRBJ1-4
CASSQARGAGEKLFF
>TRBV7-8|TRBJ2-7
CASSAGQGAYEQYF
>TRBV29-1|TRBJ1-4
CSVGAQGTNEKLFF
>TRBV4-1|TRBJ1-3
CASSQDWGWGNTIYF
>TRBV4-1|TRBJ2-3
CASSQGGVYTDTQYF
>TRBV7-9|TRBJ1-3
CASSSPVVQGNTIYF
>TRBV4-3|TRBJ2-3
CASSQDFGTSGTDTQYF
>TRBV7-8|TRBJ1-3
CASSLGTGGASGNTIYF
>TRBV9|TRBJ1-4
CASSSGAAEKLFF
>TRBV6-6|TRBJ1-3
CASSWGPGNTIYF
>TRBV28|TRBJ2-5
CASSLRRRDYQETQYF
>TRBV7-2|TRBJ2-2
CASSLGVPGELFF
>TRBV12-2|TRBJ2-5
CASRSLNRMVQETQYF
>TRBV5-4|TRBJ1-1
CASSWVDSHNTEAFF
>TRBV15|TRBJ2-1
CATIQGGGYNEQFF
>TRBV9|TRBJ2-6
CASSVEGYGANVLTF
>TRBV19|TRBJ1-2
CASSAPQSHLFGYTF
>TRBV9|TRBJ2-5
CASSVALGGEETQYF
>TRBV28|TRBJ1-1
CASSLSTEVGAFF
>TRBV7-9|TRBJ2-5
CASIPSGQETQYF
>TRBV6-6|TRBJ1-5
CASSFRAGQPQHF
>TRBV7-9|TRBJ1-4
CASSLGTGFGTNNEKLFF
>TRBV5-5|TRBJ2-1
CASNTWSMGQGDNEQFF
>TRBV4-3|TRBJ2-5
CASSQETWGQGVETQYF
>TRBV7-9|TRBJ2-5
CASSLVISQETQYF
>TRBV10-2|TRBJ1-5
CASSEGVTGGNQPQHF
>TRBV7-8|TRBJ2-5
CASSPTGKETQYF
>TRBV7-8|TRBJ1-5
CASSSLIQGSNQPQHF
>TRBV6-1|TRBJ2-3
CASSAPGAGFGTDTQYF
>TRBV9|TRBJ2-2
CASSVGGGARTGELFF
>TRBV9|TRBJ2-5
CASSGNQETQYF